This TCR beta chain comes out of a study of metastatic and nonmetastatic thyroid tumors. At the level of the study: The comparison covered peripheral blood and tumor or nodule tissue in malignant and benign thyroid patients. General study results and limits: In both blood and tumor samples, TCR beta diversity was reported significantly higher for malignant than benign nodules.

This CDR3 has 14 amino acids. Germline V CDR1 and CDR2: MNHEY, SVGEGT. Trimming took off 0 bases at V and 6 bases at J, with 9 bases between the two ends. The entire patient cohort was treatment-naive prior to thyroid surgery. A word on this clone: Its target is not known.

Study processing details: Construction of a distant-metastasis classifier for papillary thyroid cancer relied on CDR3 differences across clinicopathological groups. Using MiXCR, TCRdb re-called clones from the PCR reads. The V and J calls reflect TCRdb's pipeline rather than the authors' work. The sample holds 5,000 to 5,500 clones; around 30% are singletons and the top ten take 20% to 25%. The sequencing input was adjacent normal tissue. This rearrangement joins TRBV6-2 or TRBV6-3 to TRBJ2-1; possible D gene TRBD1, 5 bases. This TCR was sampled from a female donor with papillary thyroid cancer or a benign thyroid nodule (not recorded which). Some clones in this sample may be carry-over from other donors' samples. Written as DNA, the CDR3 is TGTGCCAGCAGTTACTCAGCTAGGGGCAATGAGCAGTTCTTC. The encoded protein is CASSYSARGNEQFF.